This T cell receptor beta chain was profiled in a study of blood T cell repertoires in COVID-19. On the study more broadly: Researchers got acute and convalescent COVID-19 samples from the United States, Italy and Spain. The analysed material was cDNA or gDNA that came from T cells, B-cell-depleted T cells, or PBMCs.

CDR3 length: 13 amino acids. Germline-derived CDR1 and CDR2 are SGHRS and YFSETQ. Trimming pared 7 bases from V and 10 bases from J, leaving 18 bases between. In the authors' methods: Amplifying reference gene primers gave estimates of nucleated cell counts. TCRdb's copy holds only in-frame clones and misses some; the assay was immunoSEQ multiplex PCR. That table supplies the V and J calls and clone size; D and trimming were determined from the DNA. The sample yields about 330,000 clones, over 75% seen once. The sequence was obtained from a woman aged 45-59 years with active or convalescent COVID-19. Sequencing was done on a sample of peripheral blood. The chain is built from TRBV5-1 and TRBJ2-1, with TRBD2 as a possible D gene (5 bases). The CDR3 sequence: CASSQSSAGEQFF. For the CDR3, the DNA is TGCGCCAGCTCCCAGAGTTCCGCGGGCGAGCAGTTCTTC.